The present T cell receptor beta chain was sequenced within a study of cytomegalovirus exposure and HLA in healthy donors. Germline V gene lookup returns CDR1 MNHNS and CDR2 SASEGT. V gave up 1 base and J gave up 0 bases, with 6 bases separating them. The CDR3 is made up of 15 amino acids. Primers included in the PCR were 60 Vbeta and 13 Jbeta primers. Original processing notes: In a later analysis, of tens of millions of unique beta chains, around 11 million appeared in at least two donors. The protocol was immunoSEQ multiplex PCR, while the TCRdb copy is restricted to in-frame clones and leaves out a portion. The V and J calls and the clone size are those of that table, but D and trimming were determined from the DNA. The sample contains 90,000 to 150,000 clones, roughly 70% of which appear only once. Study conclusions and caveats: The authors later linked a missense DCLRE1C variant to TCR beta V- and J-gene trimming. Most TCR sequences were rare, but some public TCRs occurred in many donors.

Notes on this clone: Its antigen is still unknown.

The sequence came from a woman in her forties or fifties in good health and CMV-seropositive. Sequenced sample: PBMCs. V is TRBV6-1 and J is TRBJ1-4; D remains unclear. The CDR3 DNA reads as TGTGCCAGCAGTGAAGGGTCAGCAACTAATGAAAAACTGTTTTTT. Its protein product is CASSEGSATNEKLFF.